The entry below describes one T cell receptor (beta chain). Graves' hyperthyroidism was deemed stable absent ophthalmopathy progression within 18 months. The entry originates in a study of T cells in Graves' hyperthyroidism and ophthalmopathy. Study-wide context: At the time of initial diagnosis and before any treatment, peripheral blood was collected.

RNA transcripts provided the source from which TCR beta CDR3 regions were amplified. The study used the HTBI primer set for a first-round RT-PCR of the TCR CDR3. TCRdb reprocessed the multiplex PCR reads with MiXCR, giving one entry per CDR3 protein. The repertoire holds about 840,000 distinct CDR3 sequences, over 35% seen once, with 8.9% in the top ten. Germline CDR1 and CDR2: SQVTM and ANQGSEA. The length of the CDR3 is 13 residues. Trimming at V came to 7 bases and at J to 8 bases, leaving 8 bases not matched to a gene. The chain is built from TRBV29-1 and TRBJ1-3; 10 bases fit TRBD1. Sequencing was done on a sample of blood. This sequence was found in a man aged 18 to 29 with Graves' hyperthyroidism. For the CDR3, the DNA is TGCAGCGCCCGGGACAGGGGAAGGGACACCATATATTTT. The encoded protein is CSARDRGRDTIYF.